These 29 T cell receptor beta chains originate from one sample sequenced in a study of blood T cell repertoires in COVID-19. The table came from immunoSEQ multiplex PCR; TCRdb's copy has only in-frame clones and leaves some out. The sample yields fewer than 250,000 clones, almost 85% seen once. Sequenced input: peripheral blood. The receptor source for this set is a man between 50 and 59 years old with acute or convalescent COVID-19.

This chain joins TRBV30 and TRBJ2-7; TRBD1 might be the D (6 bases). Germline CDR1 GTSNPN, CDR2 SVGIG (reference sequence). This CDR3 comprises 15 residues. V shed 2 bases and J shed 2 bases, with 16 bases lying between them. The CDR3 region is CAWSPTDRSPYEQYF. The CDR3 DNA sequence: TGTGCCTGGAGTCCGACTGACAGGAGTCCCTACGAGCAGTACTTC.

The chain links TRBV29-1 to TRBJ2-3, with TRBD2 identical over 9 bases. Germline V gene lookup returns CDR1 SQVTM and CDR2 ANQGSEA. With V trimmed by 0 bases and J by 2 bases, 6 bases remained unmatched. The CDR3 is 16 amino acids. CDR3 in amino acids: CSVEDLTSGPTDTQYF. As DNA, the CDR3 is TGCAGCGTTGAAGATCTAACTAGCGGGCCCACAGATACGCAGTATTTT.

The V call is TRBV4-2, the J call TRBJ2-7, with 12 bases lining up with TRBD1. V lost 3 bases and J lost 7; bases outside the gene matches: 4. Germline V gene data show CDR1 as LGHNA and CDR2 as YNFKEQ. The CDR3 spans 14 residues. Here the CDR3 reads CASSQGQGAKEQYF. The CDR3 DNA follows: TGTGCCAGCAGCCAGGGACAGGGGGCGAAGGAGCAGTACTTC.

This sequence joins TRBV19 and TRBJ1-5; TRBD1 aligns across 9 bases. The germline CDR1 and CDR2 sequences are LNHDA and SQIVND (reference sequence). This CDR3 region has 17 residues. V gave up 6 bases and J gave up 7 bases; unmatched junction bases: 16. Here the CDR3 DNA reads TGTGCCAGTAGCAGAGATCCGGGACAGGGATCGTGGCAGCCCCAGCATTTT. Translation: CASSRDPGQGSWQPQHF.

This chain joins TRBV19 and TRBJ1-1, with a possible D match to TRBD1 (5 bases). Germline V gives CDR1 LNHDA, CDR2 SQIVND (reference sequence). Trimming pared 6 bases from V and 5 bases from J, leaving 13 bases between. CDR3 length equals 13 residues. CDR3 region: CASSIDRQTEAFF. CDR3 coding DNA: TGTGCCAGTAGCATTGACAGACAAACTGAAGCTTTCTTT. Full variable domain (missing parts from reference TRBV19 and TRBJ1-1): DGGITQSPKYLFRKEGQNVTLSCEQNLNHDAMYWYRQDPGQGLRLIYYSQIVNDFQKGDIAEGYSVSREKKESFPLTVTSAQKNPTAFYLCASSIDRQTEAFFGQGTRLTVV.

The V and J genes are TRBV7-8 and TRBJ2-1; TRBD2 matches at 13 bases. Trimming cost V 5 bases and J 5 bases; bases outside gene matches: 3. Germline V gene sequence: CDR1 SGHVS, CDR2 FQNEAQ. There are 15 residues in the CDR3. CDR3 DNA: TGTGCCAGCAGCCCTACTAGCGGGAGGGACAATGAGCAGTTCTTC. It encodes CASSPTSGRDNEQFF.

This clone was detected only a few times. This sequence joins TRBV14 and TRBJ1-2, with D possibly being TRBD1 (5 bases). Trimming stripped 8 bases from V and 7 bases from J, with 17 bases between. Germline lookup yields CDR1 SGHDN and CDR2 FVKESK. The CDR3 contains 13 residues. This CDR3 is CASGAGRASGYTF. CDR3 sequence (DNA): TGTGCCAGCGGGGCAGGGAGGGCGTCTGGCTACACCTTC.

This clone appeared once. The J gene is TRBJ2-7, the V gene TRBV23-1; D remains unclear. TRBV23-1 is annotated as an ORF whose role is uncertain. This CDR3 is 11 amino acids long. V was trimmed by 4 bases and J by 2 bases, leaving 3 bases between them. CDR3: CASSPTYEQYF. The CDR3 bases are TGCGCCAGCAGTCCAACCTACGAGCAGTACTTC.

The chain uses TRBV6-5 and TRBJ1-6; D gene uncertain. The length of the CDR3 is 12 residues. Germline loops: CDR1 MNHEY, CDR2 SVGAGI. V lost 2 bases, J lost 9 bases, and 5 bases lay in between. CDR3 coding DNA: TGTGCCAGCAGTTACGAGGGTTCACCCCTCCACTTT. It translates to CASSYEGSPLHF.

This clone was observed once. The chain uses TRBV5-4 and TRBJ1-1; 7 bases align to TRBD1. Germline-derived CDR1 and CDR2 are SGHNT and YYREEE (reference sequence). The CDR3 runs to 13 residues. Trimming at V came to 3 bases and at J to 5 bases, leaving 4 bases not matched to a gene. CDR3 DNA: TGTGCCAGCAGCTCAGGGGGAGAGACTGAAGCTTTCTTT. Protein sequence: CASSSGGETEAFF.

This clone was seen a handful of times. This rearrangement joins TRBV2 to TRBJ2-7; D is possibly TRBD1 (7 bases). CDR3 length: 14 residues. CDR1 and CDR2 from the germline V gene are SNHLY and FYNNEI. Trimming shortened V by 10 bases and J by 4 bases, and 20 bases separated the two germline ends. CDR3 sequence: CAIPGGGGGYEQYF. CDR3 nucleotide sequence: TGTGCCATCCCCGGAGGGGGCGGCGGGTACGAGCAGTACTTC.

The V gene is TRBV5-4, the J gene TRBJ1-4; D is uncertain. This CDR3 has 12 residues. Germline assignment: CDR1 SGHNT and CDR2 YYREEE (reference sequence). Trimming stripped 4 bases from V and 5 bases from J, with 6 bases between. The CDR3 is CASSRQNEKLFF. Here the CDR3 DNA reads TGTGCCAGCAGCCGCCAGAATGAAAAACTGTTTTTT.

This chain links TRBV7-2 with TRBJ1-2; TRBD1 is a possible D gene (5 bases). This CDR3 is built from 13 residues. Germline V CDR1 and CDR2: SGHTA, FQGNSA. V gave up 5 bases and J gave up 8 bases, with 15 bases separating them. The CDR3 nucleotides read TGTGCCAGCAGCCCCGGGTCAGGGTTAGGCTACACCTTC. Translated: CASSPGSGLGYTF.

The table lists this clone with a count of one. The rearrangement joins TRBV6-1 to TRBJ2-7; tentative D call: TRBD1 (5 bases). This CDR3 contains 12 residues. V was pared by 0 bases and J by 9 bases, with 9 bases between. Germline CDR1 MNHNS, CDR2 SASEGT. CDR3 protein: CASSEAKGVQYF. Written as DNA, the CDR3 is TGTGCCAGCAGTGAAGCCAAAGGGGTGCAGTACTTC.

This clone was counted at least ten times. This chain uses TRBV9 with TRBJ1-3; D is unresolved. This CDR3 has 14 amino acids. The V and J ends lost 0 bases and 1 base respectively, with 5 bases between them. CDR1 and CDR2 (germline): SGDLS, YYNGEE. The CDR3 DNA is TGTGCCAGCAGCGTAGTTCGTTCTGGAAACACCATATATTTT. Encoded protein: CASSVVRSGNTIYF.

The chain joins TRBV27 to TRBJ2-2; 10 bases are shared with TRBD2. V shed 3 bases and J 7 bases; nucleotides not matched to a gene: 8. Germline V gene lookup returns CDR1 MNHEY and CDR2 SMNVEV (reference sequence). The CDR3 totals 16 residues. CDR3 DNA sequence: TGTGCCAGCAGTTTCCAGCGGGGGGGCCCGGTCGGGGAGCTGTTTTTT. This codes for CASSFQRGGPVGELFF.

As DNA, the CDR3 is TGTGCCAGCGGCAATAGCGGGAGAATCCACAATGAGCAGTTCTTC. Encoded protein: CASGNSGRIHNEQFF. The rearrangement uses TRBV11-1 and TRBJ2-1, with 9 bases lining up with TRBD2. J gave up 5 bases and V 8 bases, and 10 bases lay outside the gene matches. The germline CDR1 and CDR2 sequences are SGHAT and FQDESV (reference sequence). The CDR3 sequence is 15 residues long.

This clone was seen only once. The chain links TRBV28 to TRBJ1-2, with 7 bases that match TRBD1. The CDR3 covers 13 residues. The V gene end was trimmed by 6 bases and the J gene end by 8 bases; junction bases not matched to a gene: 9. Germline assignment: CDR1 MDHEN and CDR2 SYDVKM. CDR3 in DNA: TGTGCCAGCAGAAGGGGACAGCTTGTGGGCTACACCTTC. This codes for CASRRGQLVGYTF.

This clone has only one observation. The CDR3 sequence is CASSLPGGNTGELFF. The DNA of the CDR3 is TGCGCCAGCAGCTTGCCGGGGGGTAACACCGGGGAGCTGTTTTTT. The chain is built from TRBV5-1 and TRBJ2-2; 7 positions agree with TRBD2. J was trimmed by 2 bases and V by 1 base; bases with no gene match: 2. In germline, CDR1 is SGHRS, CDR2 YFSETQ. The length of the CDR3 is 15 residues.

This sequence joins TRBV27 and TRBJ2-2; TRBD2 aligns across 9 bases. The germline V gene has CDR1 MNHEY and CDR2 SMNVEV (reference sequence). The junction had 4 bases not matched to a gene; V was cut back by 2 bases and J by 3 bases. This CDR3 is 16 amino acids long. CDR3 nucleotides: TGTGCCAGCAGTTTAAGGGGACTAGCTCACACCGGGGAGCTGTTTTTT. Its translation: CASSLRGLAHTGELFF.

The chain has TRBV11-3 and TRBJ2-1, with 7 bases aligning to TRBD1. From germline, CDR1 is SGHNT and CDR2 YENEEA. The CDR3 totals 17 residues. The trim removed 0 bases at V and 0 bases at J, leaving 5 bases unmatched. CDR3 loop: CASSLERDSFSYNEQFF. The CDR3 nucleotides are TGTGCCAGCAGCTTAGAAAGGGACAGCTTCTCCTACAATGAGCAGTTCTTC.

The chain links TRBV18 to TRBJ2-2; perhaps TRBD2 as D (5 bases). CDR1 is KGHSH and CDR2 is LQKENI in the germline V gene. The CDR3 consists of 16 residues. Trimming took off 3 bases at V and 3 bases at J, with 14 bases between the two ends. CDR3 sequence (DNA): TGTGCCAGCTCACCTGTTCAAGCGGAAGACACCGGGGAGCTGTTTTTT. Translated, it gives CASSPVQAEDTGELFF.

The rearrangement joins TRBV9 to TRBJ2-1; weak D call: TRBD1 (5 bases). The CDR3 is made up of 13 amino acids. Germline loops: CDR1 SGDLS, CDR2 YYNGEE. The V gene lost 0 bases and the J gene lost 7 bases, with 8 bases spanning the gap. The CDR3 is CASSVVGDNEQFF. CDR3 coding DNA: TGTGCCAGCAGCGTAGTAGGGGATAATGAGCAGTTCTTC.

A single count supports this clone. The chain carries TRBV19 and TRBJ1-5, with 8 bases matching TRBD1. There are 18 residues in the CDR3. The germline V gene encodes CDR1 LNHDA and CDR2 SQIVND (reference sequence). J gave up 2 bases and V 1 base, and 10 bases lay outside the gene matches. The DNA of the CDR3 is TGTGCCAGTAGTATAGTAGGGGCGACAGGGGTAGGCAATCAGCCCCAGCATTTT. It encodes CASSIVGATGVGNQPQHF.

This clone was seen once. DNA of the CDR3: TGTGCCAGCAGCGTAGTAGATGGTAGCACAGATACGCAGTATTTT. It codes for CASSVVDGSTDTQYF. The rearrangement joins TRBV9 to TRBJ2-3; D is undetermined. From germline, CDR1 is SGDLS and CDR2 YYNGEE. The length of the CDR3 is 15 residues. Deletions cut 0 bases from V and 0 bases from J, with 8 bases between.

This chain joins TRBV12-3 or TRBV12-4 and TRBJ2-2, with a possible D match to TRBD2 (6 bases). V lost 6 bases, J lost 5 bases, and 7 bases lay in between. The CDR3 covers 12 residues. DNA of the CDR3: TGTGCCAGCAGCCGGGAGACCGGGGAGCTGTTTTTT. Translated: CASSRETGELFF.

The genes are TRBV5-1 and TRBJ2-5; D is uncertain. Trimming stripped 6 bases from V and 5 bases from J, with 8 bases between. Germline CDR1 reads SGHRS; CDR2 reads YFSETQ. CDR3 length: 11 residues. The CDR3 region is CASTGLETQYF. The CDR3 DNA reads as TGCGCCAGCACAGGATTGGAGACCCAGTACTTC. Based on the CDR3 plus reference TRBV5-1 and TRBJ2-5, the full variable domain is KAGVTQTPRYLIKTRGQQVTLSCSPISGHRSVSWYQQTPGQGLQFLFEYFSETQRNKGNFPGRFSGRQFSNSRSEMNVSTLELGDSALYLCASTGLETQYFGPGTRLLVL.

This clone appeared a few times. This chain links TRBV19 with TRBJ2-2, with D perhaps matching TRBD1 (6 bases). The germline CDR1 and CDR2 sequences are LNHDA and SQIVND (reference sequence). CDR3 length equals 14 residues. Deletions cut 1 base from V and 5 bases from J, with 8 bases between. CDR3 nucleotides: TGTGCCAGTAGTATAGTAAGGGGGACCGGGGAGCTGTTTTTT. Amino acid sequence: CASSIVRGTGELFF.

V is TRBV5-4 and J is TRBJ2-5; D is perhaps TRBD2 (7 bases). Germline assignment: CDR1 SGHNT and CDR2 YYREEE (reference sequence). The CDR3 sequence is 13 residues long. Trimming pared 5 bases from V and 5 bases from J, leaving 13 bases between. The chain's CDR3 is CASRERGGETQYF. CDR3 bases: TGTGCCAGCAGAGAAAGGGGGGGGGAGACCCAGTACTTC.